Presented here are 21 T cell receptor beta chains from one specimen sequenced in a study of low-dose radiotherapy and immunotherapy resistance in tumors. TRAV and TRBV primers primed cDNA for both TCRalpha and TCRbeta. Amplification, which lasted around 21 PCR cycles, used a constant-region primer and V-primer adapter to amplify TCRs. TCRdb itself ran the reads through MiXCR, one entry per CDR3 protein. This sample has about 39,000 distinct CDR3 sequences; around 20% occur once, and the top ten carry just under 9.5%. Time point described: after trial treatment. Stated treatment: LDRT plus nivolumab, ipilimumab, low-dose cyclophosphamide and aspirin (RACIN trial). The specimen comprised PBMCs, sampled after low-dose radiotherapy plus immunotherapy. All receptors come from a female donor with ovarian cancer.

This clonotype was counted a few times. Because the CDR3's place on the DNA is in doubt, the DNA is left out and the CDR3 is given as listed by TCRdb. The rearrangement links TRBV29-1 to TRBJ2-2; TRBD1 is taken as the D call from the table, unchecked against the DNA. Germline V CDR1 and CDR2: SQVTM, ANQGSEA. The CDR3 is made up of 15 amino acids, end residues included. This chain's CDR3 is CSVRGQGRTGELFFF.

This clonotype appeared many times. V gene TRBV29-1 combines with J gene TRBJ2-1; D is undetermined. The ends were cut back, 4 bases at V and 0 bases at J, with 10 bases in the middle. This CDR3 spans 14 amino acids. Germline CDR1 SQVTM, CDR2 ANQGSEA. CDR3 region: CSVARTSSYNEQFF. CDR3 coding DNA: TGCAGCGTTGCCCGGACCAGCTCCTACAATGAGCAGTTCTTC.

This clonotype was observed at least ten times. The rearrangement uses TRBV20-1 and TRBJ2-5; 8 bases are a match to TRBD2. The germline V gene encodes CDR1 DFQATT and CDR2 SNEGSKA (reference sequence). The CDR3 contains 17 residues. Unmatched junction bases numbered 11, after V lost 2 bases and J lost 0 bases. CDR3 sequence (DNA): TGCAGTGCTAGATCGGACCGGACTAGCTCCTACCAAGAGACCCAGTACTTC. Protein: CSARSDRTSSYQETQYF.

For this clonotype: A far larger clone differs by one base, so this is likely a read error. The chain uses TRBV7-2 and TRBJ1-2, with 8 bases matching TRBD1. Per germline, CDR1 SGHTA and CDR2 FQGNSA. V trimming: 8 bases; J trimming: 4 bases; junction bases outside the gene matches: 15. This CDR3 contains 16 residues. This chain's CDR3 is CASGFFQGALGYGYTF. The CDR3 coding sequence is TGTGCCAGCGGTTTTTTCCAGGGGGCGCTAGGCTATGGCTACACCTTC.

This clonotype appeared many times. The chain is built from TRBV2 and TRBJ2-5; tentatively, D is TRBD2 (6 bases). The germline CDR1 and CDR2 sequences are SNHLY and FYNNEI. This CDR3 is built from 15 residues. This CDR3 reads CAPRGPSSPQETQYF. The CDR3 DNA reads as TGTGCGCCGCGGGGCCCCTCGAGTCCACAAGAGACCCAGTACTTC.

CDR3 in amino acids: CASTGDFTRPLSYNEQFF. As DNA, the CDR3 is TGTGCCAGCACCGGGGACTTCACCAGACCCCTATCCTACAATGAGCAGTTCTTC. V and J are TRBV7-2 and TRBJ2-1, with D maybe TRBD2 (6 bases). V dropped 7 bases and J dropped 1 base, with 23 bases sitting between them. The germline gives CDR1 SGHTA, CDR2 FQGNSA. The CDR3 spans 18 residues.

The chain combines TRBV3-1 with TRBJ2-3; D gene ambiguous. CDR3 length equals 12 residues. Trimming removed 4 bases from V and 4 bases from J, with 6 bases in between. CDR1 is LGHDT and CDR2 is YNNKEL in the germline V gene (reference sequence). Written as DNA, the CDR3 is TGTGCCAGCAGCCGTGAGGCAGATACGCAGTATTTT. This gives the protein CASSREADTQYF.

By share, this clonotype counts as medium-sized. The rearrangement links TRBV2 to TRBJ2-1; possible D gene TRBD1, 5 bases. V shed 8 bases and J shed 9 bases, with 20 bases lying between them. The CDR3 has 14 residues. Per germline, CDR1 SNHLY and CDR2 FYNNEI. CDR3 coding DNA: TGTGCCAGCGGAGACCGGCCAGGGTCGCGTGAGCAGTTCTTC. Protein: CASGDRPGSREQFF.

This clonotype was counted at least ten times. The rearrangement joins TRBV10-3 to TRBJ2-3, with 14 nucleotides matching TRBD2. From germline, CDR1 is ENHRY and CDR2 SYGVKD. V trimming: 6 bases; J trimming: 3 bases; junction bases outside the gene matches: 8. The CDR3 consists of 17 residues. The CDR3 loop reads CAIRPTSGGAGTDTQYF. CDR3 in DNA: TGTGCCATCAGACCGACTAGCGGGGGGGCCGGTACAGATACGCAGTATTTT.

Many counts were recorded for this clonotype. The genes are TRBV10-3 and TRBJ1-5; TRBD1 is a possible D gene (6 bases). V was trimmed by 8 bases and J by 5 bases, leaving 10 bases between them. The germline gives CDR1 ENHRY, CDR2 SYGVKD. The CDR3 contains 12 residues. In nucleotides, the CDR3 is TGTGCCATCGGGGGGCCGGATCAGCCCCAGCATTTT. Amino acid sequence: CAIGGPDQPQHF.

Judged by abundance, this clonotype is medium-sized. The chain links TRBV29-1 to TRBJ2-3; TRBD1 agrees at 10 bases. Looked up from germline, CDR1 is SQVTM and CDR2 is ANQGSEA. The CDR3 totals 13 residues. Trimming removed 7 bases from V and 4 bases from J; junction bases left unmatched: 5. The CDR3 spells CSAVGQGPDTQYF. As DNA, the CDR3 is TGCAGCGCTGTGGGACAGGGGCCAGATACGCAGTATTTT.

This clonotype was picked up many times. The chain uses TRBV10-3 and TRBJ2-7; D might be TRBD1 (6 bases). V gave up 4 bases and J gave up 4 bases, with 8 bases separating them. CDR1 and CDR2 (germline): ENHRY, SYGVKD. CDR3 length: 12 residues. The CDR3 nucleotides are TGTGCCATCAGTGTCGACAGGTACGAGCAGTACTTC. Translation gives CAISVDRYEQYF.

This clonotype was seen repeatedly, ten times or more. The rearrangement joins TRBV10-1 to TRBJ2-2, with D unclear. V gave up 4 bases and J gave up 1 base, with 7 bases separating them. CDR3 length: 14 residues. Germline lookup yields CDR1 WNHNN and CDR2 SYGVQD (reference sequence). CDR3 amino acids: CASSVRQNTGELFF. CDR3 coding DNA: TGCGCCAGCAGTGTGAGGCAGAACACCGGGGAGCTGTTTTTT.

This clonotype showed up many times. The genes are TRBV7-9 and TRBJ2-1; no definite D call. The germline V gene encodes CDR1 SEHNR and CDR2 FQNEAQ (reference sequence). Trimming pared 10 bases from V and 5 bases from J, leaving 12 bases between. CDR3 length: 12 amino acids. The CDR3 DNA reads as TGTGCCACCAGACTGGTACACAATGAGCAGTTCTTC. Amino acid sequence: CATRLVHNEQFF.

In its sample, this clonotype was seen many times. The chain joins TRBV28 to TRBJ2-4; TRBD1 is a possible D gene (5 bases). Germline loops: CDR1 MDHEN, CDR2 SYDVKM. The CDR3 covers 15 residues. The V and J ends lost 6 bases and 3 bases respectively, with 15 bases between them. The CDR3 DNA sequence: TGTGCCAGCAGCCCGGCACAGGTCGGCAAAAACATTCAGTACTTC. This gives the protein CASSPAQVGKNIQYF.

This clonotype was seen ten or more times. This chain uses TRBV19 with TRBJ1-2; the D gene is possibly TRBD1 (6 bases). The V gene lost 4 bases and the J gene lost 10 bases, with 10 bases spanning the gap. Per germline, CDR1 LNHDA and CDR2 SQIVND (reference sequence). The CDR3 totals 11 residues. The CDR3 reads CASSTQGPYTF. CDR3 sequence (DNA): TGTGCCAGTAGTACCCAGGGGCCCTACACCTTC. Using reference TRBV19 and TRBJ1-2 for the parts outside the CDR3, the full variable domain is DGGITQSPKYLFRKEGQNVTLSCEQNLNHDAMYWYRQDPGQGLRLIYYSQIVNDFQKGDIAEGYSVSREKKESFPLTVTSAQKNPTAFYLCASSTQGPYTFGSGTRLTVV.

This clonotype was found many times. Its ends do not fully match the called genes, so a read error is possible. The V call is TRBV7-2, the J call TRBJ2-7; TRBD2 aligns across 9 bases. The CDR3 contains 14 residues. Per the germline V gene, CDR1 is SGHTA and CDR2 is FQGNSA. CDR3 bases: TGTGCCAGCAGCTTAGCTAGCGGGGGCCTATACCGGCACTTC. It yields the protein CASSLASGGLYRHF.

The chain recombines TRBV20-1 with TRBJ2-1; D is ambiguous. Per the germline V gene, CDR1 is DFQATT and CDR2 is SNEGSKA (reference sequence). This CDR3 region has 11 residues. CDR3 sequence (DNA): TGCAGCCTCACGGTCTACAATGAGCAGTTCTTC. Translation gives CSLTVYNEQFF.

This clonotype was observed at least ten times. The rearrangement links TRBV19 to TRBJ1-4, with D possibly being TRBD1 (6 bases). With 3 bases removed from V and 7 bases from J, the gap between germline ends came to 15 bases. Germline V lookup: CDR1 LNHDA, CDR2 SQIVND (reference sequence). This CDR3 spans 15 amino acids. The CDR3 nucleotides read TGTGCCAGTAGTATCCCGGACAGAGGTACTGAAAAACTGTTTTTT. Amino acids: CASSIPDRGTEKLFF.

At least ten counts were recorded for this clonotype. This rearrangement joins TRBV2 to TRBJ1-2, with 8 bases fitting TRBD1. J was trimmed by 3 bases and V by 5 bases; bases with no gene match: 2. In germline, CDR1 is SNHLY, CDR2 FYNNEI. The CDR3 loop spans 13 amino acids. CDR3 nucleotides: TGTGCCAGCAGTTTGACAGGGGACTATGGCTACACCTTC. Its translation: CASSLTGDYGYTF.

Many counts were recorded for this clonotype. The chain combines TRBV9 with TRBJ1-5, with a possible D match to TRBD1 (6 bases). This CDR3 has 15 residues. Germline lookup yields CDR1 SGDLS and CDR2 YYNGEE. Trimming removed 4 bases at V and 7 bases at J, with 18 bases between. This chain's CDR3 is CASSPGGGARQPQHF. The DNA for the CDR3 is TGTGCCAGCAGCCCCGGGGGGGGCGCGCGACAGCCCCAGCATTTT.